The 25 T cell receptor beta chains in this list originate from one sample, sequenced in a study of T cells in localized non-small cell lung cancer. The table came from immunoSEQ multiplex PCR; TCRdb's copy has only in-frame clones and leaves some out. Of 75,000 to 90,000 clones listed, about 83% are singletons. The sample was peripheral blood, taken before any cancer treatment. These receptors were taken from a man aged 40-75 years with stage I lung adenocarcinoma.

This clone has a single count. The chain links TRBV6-4 to TRBJ1-5; maybe TRBD1 (5 bases). This CDR3 is built from 16 residues. Germline CDR1 MRHNA, CDR2 SNTAGT. V was pared by 5 bases and J by 5 bases, with 19 bases between. Here the CDR3 reads CASSSRDPRAYQPQHF. As DNA, the CDR3 is TGTGCCAGCAGTTCCCGGGACCCCCGAGCCTATCAGCCCCAGCATTTT.

The V gene is TRBV5-6, the J gene TRBJ1-1, with D perhaps matching TRBD1 (5 bases). The CDR3 consists of 14 residues. Germline-derived CDR1 and CDR2 are SGHDT and YYEEEE. V lost 3 bases, J lost 11 bases, and 20 bases lay in between. CDR3 protein: CASSSGTKRDRAFF. For the CDR3, the DNA is TGTGCCAGCAGCTCCGGGACGAAGAGGGATAGGGCTTTCTTT.

The CDR3 region has the DNA TGTGCCAGCAGCTTAAGCCTAGCGGGAGTTGGCACAGATACGCAGTATTTT. Its translation: CASSLSLAGVGTDTQYF. The rearrangement joins TRBV7-2 to TRBJ2-3, with 10 bases matching TRBD2. The CDR3 runs 17 residues. Germline values: CDR1 SGHTA, CDR2 FQGNSA. Unmatched junction bases numbered 6, after V lost 2 bases and J lost 1 base.

The rearrangement joins TRBV28 to TRBJ1-1; D may be TRBD1 (6 bases). The V gene lost 3 bases and the J gene lost 5 bases, with 16 bases spanning the gap. The germline V gene has CDR1 MDHEN and CDR2 SYDVKM. The CDR3 sequence is 15 residues long. This chain's CDR3 is CASSFLETGTTEAFF. DNA for the CDR3: TGTGCCAGCAGTTTCCTTGAAACAGGGACGACTGAAGCTTTCTTT.

V is TRBV6-1 and J is TRBJ1-2; a weak D match, TRBD1 (6 bases). This CDR3 spans 15 amino acids. CDR1 and CDR2 (germline): MNHNS, SASEGT. V dropped 1 base and J dropped 4 bases, with 13 bases sitting between them. CDR3 sequence reads: CASSEGARGGYGYTF. The DNA for the CDR3 is TGTGCCAGCAGTGAAGGTGCCAGGGGTGGCTATGGCTACACCTTC.

The chain joins TRBV5-6 to TRBJ1-2; no clear D gene. Germline assignment: CDR1 SGHDT and CDR2 YYEEEE. The CDR3 totals 15 residues. The V end was cut by 7 bases, the J end by 0 bases, with 16 bases between. CDR3 sequence (DNA): TGTGCCAGCTCCGCGGCCGGAAGAACTAACTATGGCTACACCTTC. Protein product: CASSAAGRTNYGYTF.

The J gene is TRBJ2-7, the V gene TRBV27; 9 nucleotides match TRBD1. Per germline, CDR1 MNHEY and CDR2 SMNVEV (reference sequence). With 2 bases clipped from V and 5 bases from J, the junction kept 7 bases outside the gene matches. This CDR3 comprises 15 residues. CDR3 DNA sequence: TGTGCCAGCAGTTTAGGCTGGGACAGGGTTGACGAGCAGTACTTC. Translated, it gives CASSLGWDRVDEQYF.

The chain has TRBV5-6 and TRBJ2-3; unclear D gene. Germline CDR1 is SGHDT and CDR2 is YYEEEE. V lost 6 bases, J lost 10 bases, and 18 bases lay in between. The CDR3 is made up of 13 amino acids. CDR3: CASTRIAVPAQYF. For the CDR3, the DNA is TGTGCCAGCACCCGGATTGCCGTGCCTGCGCAGTATTTT.

This clone showed up just a few times. This chain links TRBV28 with TRBJ2-1; D ambiguous. V was shortened by 2 bases and J by 6 bases, with 14 bases between the two germline ends. The CDR3 contains 15 residues. From germline, CDR1 is MDHEN and CDR2 SYDVKM. CDR3 protein: CASSLHTIRANEQFF. For the CDR3, the DNA is TGTGCCAGCAGTTTACACACTATAAGGGCCAATGAGCAGTTCTTC.

The chain uses TRBV19 and TRBJ1-1; D gene unclear. CDR1 is LNHDA, CDR2 SQIVND, per germline (reference sequence). Between the trimmed V and J ends, which lost 2 bases and 1 base, there was a span of 14 bases. The CDR3 covers 16 residues. CDR3 DNA: TGTGCCAGTAGTATAAGTGGGCAGAACGCGAACACTGAAGCTTTCTTT. Translated: CASSISGQNANTEAFF.

Details on this clone: A junction boundary mismatches the germline segment, possibly from a read error. The rearrangement joins TRBV2 to TRBJ2-7, with a weak D call TRBD1 (6 bases). The CDR3 consists of 15 residues. Germline values: CDR1 SNHLY, CDR2 FYNNEI. The chain's CDR3 is CATTGVRGGSYGQYF. CDR3 in DNA: TGTGCCACGACCGGGGTCAGGGGTGGATCTTACGGGCAGTACTTC.

The chain recombines TRBV28 with TRBJ2-1, with TRBD2 identical over 11 bases. The CDR3 is 15 amino acids. Germline-derived CDR1 and CDR2 are MDHEN and SYDVKM. Trimming removed 1 base from V and 15 bases from J; junction bases left unmatched: 11. The CDR3 DNA reads as TGTGCCAGCAGTTTATCTTCCCCCTTAGCGGGAGGGGGGTTCTTC. It codes for CASSLSSPLAGGGFF.

This chain joins TRBV30 and TRBJ2-3, with 7 bases that match TRBD1. Germline assignment: CDR1 GTSNPN and CDR2 SVGIG (reference sequence). V shed 1 base and J 4 bases; nucleotides not matched to a gene: 8. CDR3 length equals 15 residues. CDR3 protein: CAWSETGFMADTQYF. CDR3 coding DNA: TGTGCCTGGAGTGAGACAGGGTTTATGGCAGATACGCAGTATTTT.

This chain uses TRBV27 with TRBJ2-2; no definite D call. The germline CDR1 and CDR2 sequences are MNHEY and SMNVEV (reference sequence). This CDR3 contains 14 residues. Deletions cut 1 base from V and 13 bases from J, with 16 bases between. This CDR3 reads CASSLLSGQSGLFF. Here the CDR3 DNA reads TGTGCCAGCAGTTTATTATCTGGGCAGTCGGGGCTGTTTTTT.

The chain combines TRBV5-5 with TRBJ1-4; D unresolved. The germline CDR1 and CDR2 sequences are SGHKS and YYEKEE (reference sequence). The length of the CDR3 is 12 residues. Between the trimmed V and J ends, which lost 4 bases and 8 bases, there was a span of 9 bases. CDR3 region: CASSMEVEKLFF. The CDR3 coding sequence is TGTGCCAGCAGCATGGAAGTGGAAAAACTGTTTTTT.

The J gene is TRBJ2-6, the V gene TRBV11-2; no clear D. This CDR3 spans 16 amino acids. V lost 5 bases and J lost 0, with 11 bases in between. Germline-derived CDR1 and CDR2 are SGHAT and FQNNGV. CDR3 amino acids: CASSRWSGSGANVLTF. CDR3 sequence (DNA): TGTGCCAGCAGCCGCTGGTCGGGCTCTGGGGCCAACGTCCTGACTTTC.

The V gene is TRBV6-6, the J gene TRBJ2-5; TRBD2 might be the D (6 bases). There are 12 residues in the CDR3. Germline V lookup: CDR1 MNHNY, CDR2 SVGAGI (reference sequence). V lost 5 bases, J lost 5 bases, and 9 bases lay in between. The CDR3: CASSGAGETQYF. DNA for the CDR3: TGTGCCAGCAGTGGGGCGGGGGAGACCCAGTACTTC.

The chain carries TRBV7-2 and TRBJ1-2; D is perhaps TRBD1 (5 bases). The CDR3 loop spans 15 amino acids. V lost 5 bases, J lost 3 bases, and 16 bases lay in between. CDR1 and CDR2 from the germline V gene are SGHTA and FQGNSA. CDR3 sequence: CASSLQGHLDYGYTF. In DNA, the CDR3 is TGTGCCAGCAGCCTCCAAGGACACCTTGACTATGGCTACACCTTC.

The chain is built from TRBV2 and TRBJ1-5; no clear D gene. Per the germline V gene, CDR1 is SNHLY and CDR2 is FYNNEI. The CDR3 loop spans 13 amino acids. V lost 6 bases and J lost 2, with 8 bases in between. The CDR3 DNA sequence: TGTGCCAGCAGGGGAACGGGCAATCAGCCCCAGCATTTT. Translating it yields CASRGTGNQPQHF.

The chain employs TRBV7-9 and TRBJ1-2; 7 bases line up with TRBD1. Germline trimming cut 8 bases from V and 5 bases from J; bases unmatched to any gene: 11. The germline CDR1 and CDR2 sequences are SEHNR and FQNEAQ (reference sequence). This CDR3 region has 14 residues. Here the CDR3 reads CASGGTGARYGYTF. DNA of the CDR3: TGTGCCAGCGGGGGAACAGGGGCGAGATATGGCTACACCTTC.

There are a few counts of this clone. The genes are TRBV6-4 and TRBJ2-7; TRBD1 might be the D (5 bases). The CDR3 runs to 13 residues. With 2 bases removed from V and 6 bases from J, the gap between germline ends came to 11 bases. Germline assignment: CDR1 MRHNA and CDR2 SNTAGT. CDR3 coding DNA: TGTGCCAGCAGTGACGAGCAGGGTAGCGAGCAGTACTTC. This gives the protein CASSDEQGSEQYF.

The chain recombines TRBV4-3 with TRBJ1-5; D might be TRBD1 (6 bases). Germline CDR1 and CDR2: LGHNA and YSLEER. V was clipped by 2 bases and J by 0 bases, with 11 bases between them. The CDR3 extends over 16 amino acids. Here the CDR3 DNA reads TGCGCCAGCAGCCAATCGGGACAATATAGCAATCAGCCCCAGCATTTT. It specifies CASSQSGQYSNQPQHF.

The chain uses TRBV7-8 and TRBJ1-1, with D maybe TRBD1 (5 bases). Germline V CDR1 and CDR2: SGHVS, FQNEAQ. Trimming removed 4 bases at V and 10 bases at J, with 16 bases between. The CDR3 is 13 amino acids. The CDR3 reads CASSSWRQLGAFF. CDR3 nucleotides: TGTGCCAGCAGCTCCTGGAGACAGTTAGGAGCTTTCTTT.

This sequence joins TRBV5-6 and TRBJ2-1, with 7 nucleotides matching TRBD1. Trimming took 0 bases from V and 7 from J; bases not matched to a gene: 4. This CDR3 spans 14 amino acids. CDR1 is SGHDT and CDR2 is YYEEEE in the germline V gene. The CDR3 is CASSLGQGFNEQFF. The CDR3 DNA is TGTGCCAGCAGCTTGGGACAGGGTTTTAATGAGCAGTTCTTC. The full variable domain, with the rest looked up from reference TRBV5-6 and TRBJ2-1, is DAGVTQSPTHLIKTRGQQVTLRCSPKSGHDTVSWYQQALGQGPQFIFQYYEEEERQRGNFPDRFSGHQFPNYSSELNVNALLLGDSALYLCASSLGQGFNEQFFGPGTRLTVL.

This clone was picked up one time. Here the CDR3 DNA reads TGCGCCAGCAGCTTGGCGATAAGGGACTACCCCTACAATGAGCAGTTCTTC. Translating it yields CASSLAIRDYPYNEQFF. This chain connects TRBV5-1 to TRBJ2-1; 7 positions match TRBD2. Trimming removed 0 bases from V and 2 bases from J; junction bases left unmatched: 8. This CDR3 region has 17 residues. Germline assignment: CDR1 SGHRS and CDR2 YFSETQ.